This T cell receptor (beta chain) comes out of a study of OX40 agonist ivuxolimab in advanced cancers. Looking at the study overall: At 0.01 to 10 mg/kg, ivuxolimab was administered intravenously to patients every 2 weeks. With a range of roughly 23 to 90, age averaged about 59 years, and 75% to 90% were male.

Profiling relied on immunoSEQ multiplex PCR, and the TCRdb table lists in-frame clones only, not all of them. The data contain roughly 55,000 clones, 70% to 90% of them singletons. The CDR3 totals 15 residues. The germline V and J ends were trimmed by 8 bases and 2 bases, with 19 bases remaining between them. Germline V gives CDR1 MNHNY, CDR2 SVGAGI (reference sequence). The receptor was derived from an adult with an advanced solid tumor such as melanoma, head and neck, liver or kidney cancer. The rearrangement links TRBV6-6 to TRBJ2-7; tentatively, D is TRBD2 (6 bases). The material sequenced was CD4+ or CD8+ T cells sorted from blood, taken in a trial of the OX40 agonist ivuxolimab. The chain's CDR3 is CASWRPGAPTYEQYF. Here the CDR3 DNA reads TGTGCCAGCTGGAGGCCGGGAGCACCTACCTACGAGCAGTACTTC.